Listed here is a single T cell receptor beta chain. The antigen remains undetermined. The entry originates in a study of response to subunit inactivated influenza vaccine. V shed 7 bases and J 7 bases; nucleotides not matched to a gene: 10. Germline-derived CDR1 and CDR2 are SQVTM and ANQGSEA. This CDR3 is built from 15 residues. Study outcomes and limitations: Few additional T cells are recruited per seasonal influenza vaccination, authors suggested.

One entry per CDR3 protein, called by TCRdb with MiXCR from the RT-PCR reads. The sample lists hundreds of thousands of distinct CDR3 sequences; about 18% were seen once. The receptor comes from a man in his forties or fifties who received an inactivated influenza vaccine. Sequencing was performed on PBMCs from blood, taken more than 4 days after vaccination. The rearrangement joins TRBV29-1 to TRBJ2-1, with TRBD2 matching over 13 bases. CDR3 DNA sequence: TGCAGCGCCCAAAGGACTAGCGGGGGTGGAAATGAGCAGTTCTTC. Translation gives CSAQRTSGGGNEQFF.